Listed here is a single T cell receptor (beta chain). The healthy adult donors were HIV-negative and reported no recent acute infections or vaccinations. These data originate in a study of shared clonotypes between healthy human individuals. Libraries were prepared by immunoSEQ multiplex PCR; TCRdb keeps only in-frame clonotypes and omits some of them. The repertoire consists of approximately 1,000,000 clones, with approximately 80% occurring once and the leading ten covering approximately 0.5%. After removal of 5 bases from V and 4 bases from J, the junction contained 8 bases not matched to a gene. Germline CDR1 is SGHAT and CDR2 is FQDESV (reference sequence). The CDR3 consists of 16 residues.

This clonotype was obtained from a man between 18 and 29 years old in good health. Some clones in this sample may be carry-over from other donors' samples. This chain joins TRBV11-1 and TRBJ2-2; TRBD1 aligns across 9 bases. Sequenced: memory CD4+ T cells from PBMCs. Subset indicated: CD45RA-negative fraction. CDR3 residues: CASSHQGTGLTGELFF. The CDR3 nucleotides read TGTGCCAGCAGCCACCAGGGGACAGGGCTCACCGGGGAGCTGTTTTTT.